The TCR beta chain under discussion was sequenced for a study of TIL therapy for anti-PD-1-resistant metastatic lung cancer. Turning to the study itself: Tumor harvest preceded PD-1/PD-L1 blockade, followed by nivolumab treatment. Median tumor mutation burden was under 1.9 mutations per megabase.

Regarding time point: pre-treatment sample, taken before nivolumab and TIL therapy. In this sample, this clone turned up once. The immunoSEQ assay was v3. Measured with immunoSEQ multiplex PCR; TCRdb has only the in-frame clones, and not every one. The repertoire holds more than 35,000 clones, with over 70% as singletons. The TCR comes from a person aged 25 to 85 with non-small cell lung cancer. The source material was blood, sampled at baseline.

CDR3 DNA sequence: TGTGCCAGCAGCGTATCGGGAAACTCCTACGAGCAGTACTTC. Amino acid sequence: CASSVSGNSYEQYF. This rearrangement joins TRBV9 to TRBJ2-7; the D gene is possibly TRBD2 (5 bases). Trimming removed 1 base at V and 0 bases at J, with 8 bases between. Germline V CDR1 and CDR2: SGDLS, YYNGEE. This CDR3 comprises 14 residues.